One and the same sample provided the 22 T cell receptor beta chains below, sequenced in a study of control samples from healthy donors and cancer patients. Clones were sequenced by immunoSEQ multiplex PCR, and TCRdb holds only the in-frame ones, with some missing. The table records around 28,000 clones, approximately 87% of them present only once. Sequencing was done on a sample of PBMCs. The receptor source for this set is a woman aged 40 to 50 with lung cancer.

The genes are TRBV11-1 and TRBJ2-7; the D call may be TRBD1 or TRBD2 (5 bases each). The V end was cut by 5 bases, the J end by 3 bases, with 17 bases between. The V gene's germline CDR1 is SGHAT and CDR2 FQDESV (reference sequence). CDR3 size: 15 residues. In nucleotides, the CDR3 is TGTGCCAGCAGCCCGACGGGGACGGTCCACTACGAGCAGTACTTC. Amino acids: CASSPTGTVHYEQYF.

For the CDR3, the DNA is TGTGCCAGCAGTAGCACTAGAAGGCGGGAGACCCAGTACTTC. Amino acid sequence: CASSSTRRRETQYF. The rearrangement uses TRBV6-5 and TRBJ2-5; possible D gene TRBD2, 5 bases. The CDR3 is 14 amino acids. V lost 5 bases to trimming and J lost 5 bases, with 15 bases between them. Germline V CDR1 and CDR2: MNHEY, SVGAGI.

The chain employs TRBV19 and TRBJ1-6; 8 bases match TRBD1. V lost 6 bases, J lost 6 bases, and 4 bases stayed unmatched. The CDR3 loop spans 14 amino acids. Germline assignment: CDR1 LNHDA and CDR2 SQIVND (reference sequence). The CDR3 coding sequence is TGTGCCAGTAGATTGACAGGGGCTAATTCACCCCTCCACTTT. Translation gives CASRLTGANSPLHF.

This clone came up once. The chain links TRBV24-1 to TRBJ2-3; 9 bases match TRBD2. Germline assignment: CDR1 KGHDR and CDR2 SFDVKD. J lost 5 bases, V lost 5 bases, and 4 bases had no gene match. This CDR3 has 14 amino acids. CDR3 bases: TGTGCCACCAGTGGGATAGCGGGGGTAGATACGCAGTATTTT. Amino acids: CATSGIAGVDTQYF.

The sample holds one count of this clone. The chain couples TRBV5-6 to TRBJ1-2; a possible D gene is TRBD1 (5 bases). CDR1 is SGHDT and CDR2 is YYEEEE in the germline V gene. V shed 5 bases and J shed 2 bases, with 10 bases lying between them. This CDR3 spans 13 amino acids. CDR3 coding DNA: TGTGCCAGCAGTGACAGCCCGAACTATGGCTACACCTTC. This sequence encodes CASSDSPNYGYTF. Using reference TRBV5-6 and TRBJ1-2 for the parts outside the CDR3, the full variable domain is DAGVTQSPTHLIKTRGQQVTLRCSPKSGHDTVSWYQQALGQGPQFIFQYYEEEERQRGNFPDRFSGHQFPNYSSELNVNALLLGDSALYLCASSDSPNYGYTFGSGTRLTVV.

The chain is built from TRBV7-8 and TRBJ1-1; TRBD1 matches at 8 bases. The CDR3 consists of 14 residues. The junction had 4 bases not matched to a gene; V was cut back by 3 bases and J by 4 bases. Germline V gene data show CDR1 as SGHVS and CDR2 as FQNEAQ. DNA of the CDR3: TGTGCCAGCAGCTTGGACAGGGTAGGCACTGAAGCTTTCTTT. It is translated as CASSLDRVGTEAFF.

This chain uses TRBV5-4 with TRBJ1-2; the D is unclear. The CDR3 runs to 15 residues. V was trimmed by 4 bases and J by 8 bases, leaving 21 bases between them. Germline V gene sequence: CDR1 SGHNT, CDR2 YYREEE (reference sequence). CDR3 sequence: CASSNKGDSPGGYTF. CDR3 nucleotide sequence: TGTGCCAGCAGCAATAAGGGCGACTCTCCGGGGGGCTACACCTTC.

V gene TRBV9 combines with J gene TRBJ2-5; 7 bases are a match to TRBD2. This CDR3 is built from 15 residues. After removal of 0 bases from V and 6 bases from J, the junction contained 8 bases not matched to a gene. The germline gives CDR1 SGDLS, CDR2 YYNGEE. The CDR3 is CASSVEGGGKKTQYF. DNA for the CDR3: TGTGCCAGCAGCGTAGAGGGCGGGGGAAAAAAGACCCAGTACTTC.

The chain recombines TRBV7-2 with TRBJ1-2, with D tentatively TRBD1 (5 bases). The V gene lost 7 bases and the J gene lost 4 bases, with 19 bases spanning the gap. Germline V lookup: CDR1 SGHTA, CDR2 FQGNSA. The CDR3 has 15 residues. CDR3 sequence (DNA): TGTGCCAGCACGGGGGTCACCGCAACCTCCTATGGCTACACCTTC. Translated, it gives CASTGVTATSYGYTF.

This sequence joins TRBV7-2 and TRBJ1-1; D unclear. From germline, CDR1 is SGHTA and CDR2 FQGNSA. V lost 6 bases, J lost 2 bases, and 10 bases lay in between. The CDR3 covers 13 residues. The CDR3 region has the DNA TGTGCCAGCAGAGTAAACAGCAACACTGAAGCTTTCTTT. Translation: CASRVNSNTEAFF.

The gene calls are TRBV7-2 and TRBJ1-2; no clear D. V lost 1 base and J lost 6, with 18 bases in between. This CDR3 region has 16 residues. Germline V gene data show CDR1 as SGHTA and CDR2 as FQGNSA. CDR3 nucleotide sequence: TGTGCCAGCAGCTTAGTCAACGGCGGGAGCACCGATGGCTACACCTTC. This translates into CASSLVNGGSTDGYTF.

This chain joins TRBV5-4 and TRBJ1-1; the D gene is possibly TRBD1 (5 bases). The length of the CDR3 is 11 residues. Germline V gene data show CDR1 as SGHNT and CDR2 as YYREEE (reference sequence). Between the trimmed V and J ends, which lost 5 bases and 6 bases, there was a span of 8 bases. This CDR3 reads CASSLGAEAFF. DNA of the CDR3: TGTGCCAGCAGTCTGGGGGCTGAAGCTTTCTTT. Together with reference TRBV5-4 and TRBJ1-1, the CDR3 gives the full variable domain: ETGVTQSPTHLIKTRGQQVTLRCSSQSGHNTVSWYQQALGQGPQFIFQYYREEENGRGNFPPRFSGLQFPNYSSELNVNALELDDSALYLCASSLGAEAFFGQGTRLTVV.

The rearrangement joins TRBV11-3 to TRBJ2-1, with TRBD1 identical over 11 bases. This CDR3 is 16 amino acids long. The germline V gene has CDR1 SGHNT and CDR2 YENEEA. V shed 2 bases, J shed 7 bases, and the junction held 7 bases outside the gene matches. This chain's CDR3 is CASSLLRTGGRNEQFF. The CDR3 DNA follows: TGTGCCAGCAGCTTACTTAGGACAGGGGGCAGGAATGAGCAGTTCTTC.

This clone appeared a single time. The rearrangement joins TRBV12-5 to TRBJ1-1; D not resolved. The CDR3 sequence is 16 residues long. Trimming shortened V by 7 bases and J by 3 bases, and 21 bases separated the two germline ends. Per germline, CDR1 LGHNT and CDR2 FRNRAP. CDR3 sequence: CASAPPLTSEDTEAFF. The CDR3 nucleotides read TGTGCTAGTGCCCCTCCCCTAACCTCGGAGGACACTGAAGCTTTCTTT.

The chain uses TRBV7-2 and TRBJ2-5; 16 bases agree with TRBD2. Trimming at V came to 0 bases and at J to 5 bases, leaving 9 bases not matched to a gene. Germline V gene data show CDR1 as SGHTA and CDR2 as FQGNSA. This CDR3 comprises 19 residues. The CDR3: CASSLAGTSGGAGQETQYF. Here the CDR3 DNA reads TGTGCCAGCAGCTTAGCCGGGACTAGCGGGGGGGCAGGTCAGGAGACCCAGTACTTC.

The chain couples TRBV24-1 to TRBJ2-5; D possibly corresponds to TRBD1 (8 bases). The CDR3 has 15 amino acids. V lost 5 bases to trimming and J lost 5 bases, with 17 bases between them. CDR1 and CDR2 (germline): KGHDR, SFDVKD. The CDR3 is CATSGLQGGLETQYF. CDR3 nucleotide sequence: TGTGCCACCAGTGGCCTACAGGGGGGGTTGGAGACCCAGTACTTC.

This sequence joins TRBV12-3 or TRBV12-4 and TRBJ2-2; D unresolved. CDR3 length: 11 residues. Trimming removed 7 bases at V and 5 bases at J, with 5 bases between. For the CDR3, the DNA is TGTGCCAGCACCTTGACCGGGGAGCTGTTTTTT. It specifies CASTLTGELFF.

The V and J genes are TRBV11-3 and TRBJ1-2; 7 bases align to TRBD1. After removal of 5 bases from V and 9 bases from J, the junction contained 12 bases not matched to a gene. This CDR3 has 14 amino acids. Germline V gene lookup returns CDR1 SGHNT and CDR2 YENEEA. CDR3 DNA sequence: TGTGCCAGCAGCATGAGAACCGACAGGGCAAGCTACACCTTC. Amino acids: CASSMRTDRASYTF.

The genes are TRBV19 and TRBJ1-5; 11 nucleotides match TRBD1. The CDR3 loop spans 17 amino acids. Losses at the gene ends were 7 bases for V and 3 bases for J; bases not matched to a gene: 11. CDR1 and CDR2 (germline): LNHDA, SQIVND (reference sequence). Written as DNA, the CDR3 is TGTGCCAGTAACCTTCATGCGGGACAGGGGGTCAATCAGCCCCAGCATTTT. Protein: CASNLHAGQGVNQPQHF.

The chain is built from TRBV28 and TRBJ2-7; 12 bases fit TRBD2. The V segment lost 6 bases and the J segment 0 bases; nucleotides outside the gene matches: 6. Germline CDR1 and CDR2: MDHEN and SYDVKM. CDR3 length equals 16 residues. CDR3 loop: CASSHGTSGFSYEQYF. DNA for the CDR3: TGTGCCAGCAGCCACGGGACTAGCGGGTTCTCCTACGAGCAGTACTTC.

CDR3 sequence (DNA): TGTGCCAGCAGCATAGCCCGGTCCGGCCACAATGAGCAGTTCTTC. Amino acid sequence: CASSIARSGHNEQFF. V is TRBV11-2 and J is TRBJ2-1; D gene ambiguous. V was shortened by 5 bases and J by 5 bases, with 16 bases between the two germline ends. Germline V gene sequence: CDR1 SGHAT, CDR2 FQNNGV. This CDR3 contains 15 residues.

The chain is built from TRBV5-1 and TRBJ2-2; tentative D call: TRBD1 (5 bases). This CDR3 has 14 residues. Trimming took off 4 bases at V and 1 base at J, with 8 bases between the two ends. Germline V gene sequence: CDR1 SGHRS, CDR2 YFSETQ. The CDR3 loop reads CASSTQGNTGELFF. For the CDR3, the DNA is TGCGCCAGCAGCACCCAGGGGAACACCGGGGAGCTGTTTTTT.